One and the same sample provided the 9 T cell receptor beta chains below, sequenced in a study of shared clonotypes between healthy human individuals. Sequencing used immunoSEQ multiplex PCR; TCRdb keeps in-frame clones, though not all of them. Of about 2.3 million clones in the sample, 93% were seen once. The sequenced sample consisted of naive CD4+ T cells from PBMCs. Subset meaning: CD45RA+ positively selected. The receptors originated from a young man in good health. Some clones in this sample may be carry-over from other donors' samples.

The genes are TRBV30 and TRBJ1-4; D possibly corresponds to TRBD1 (5 bases). The V and J ends lost 4 bases and 8 bases respectively, with 20 bases between them. CDR1 and CDR2 (germline): GTSNPN, SVGIG (reference sequence). The CDR3 length is 15 residues. Written as DNA, the CDR3 is TGTGCCTGGACCATCGCAGGGCCCGTCAGGGAAAAACTGTTTTTT. Its translation: CAWTIAGPVREKLFF. The entire variable domain, with the rest obtained from reference TRBV30 and TRBJ1-4, is as follows: SQTIHQWPATLVQPVGSPLSLECTVEGTSNPNLYWYRQAAGRGLQLLFYSVGIGQISSEVPQNLSASRPQDRQFILSSKKLLLSDSGFYLCAWTIAGPVREKLFFGSGTQLSVL.

The V gene is TRBV5-1, the J gene TRBJ1-2, with D tentatively TRBD1 (5 bases). The CDR3 is made up of 14 amino acids. Per the germline V gene, CDR1 is SGHRS and CDR2 is YFSETQ. Deletions cut 3 bases from V and 4 bases from J, with 13 bases between. CDR3 loop: CASSSTGPVYGYTF. CDR3 coding DNA: TGCGCCAGCAGCTCCACGGGACCGGTCTATGGCTACACCTTC.

In this sample, this clone turned up a few times. The rearrangement links TRBV29-1 to TRBJ1-1; D call uncertain. The CDR3 extends over 13 amino acids. Trimming took 5 bases from V and 3 from J, leaving 13 bases between them. Germline CDR1 is SQVTM and CDR2 is ANQGSEA. CDR3 residues: CSVKGVAHTEAFF. Written as DNA, the CDR3 is TGCAGCGTTAAGGGTGTTGCGCACACTGAAGCTTTCTTT.

V usage is TRBV18 and J usage is TRBJ1-4; the D gene is possibly TRBD1 (5 bases). The CDR3 length is 17 residues. Germline CDR1 and CDR2: KGHSH and LQKENI. Trimming removed 6 bases from V and 0 bases from J, with 17 bases in between. CDR3 loop: CASSGTPRLATNEKLFF. In nucleotides, the CDR3 is TGTGCCAGCTCCGGGACTCCCCGACTTGCAACTAATGAAAAACTGTTTTTT.

This chain links TRBV4-1 with TRBJ2-7; the match to TRBD2 covers 8 bases. CDR1 MGHRA and CDR2 YSYEKL come from the germline V gene. J was trimmed by 7 bases and V by 1 base; bases with no gene match: 9. There are 15 residues in the CDR3. The CDR3 loop is CASSQGGLGGREQYF. The CDR3 nucleotides are TGCGCCAGCAGCCAAGGGGGACTAGGAGGGAGGGAGCAGTACTTC.

The chain links TRBV27 to TRBJ2-4; perhaps TRBD2 as D (6 bases). This CDR3 has 14 amino acids. CDR1 and CDR2 from the germline V gene are MNHEY and SMNVEV (reference sequence). The ends were cut back, 7 bases at V and 8 bases at J, with 18 bases in the middle. CDR3 DNA sequence: TGTGCCAGCATGGCGGGCTCCTGGGGGGACATTCAGTACTTC. This translates into CASMAGSWGDIQYF.

The chain links TRBV29-1 to TRBJ2-5; tentative D call: TRBD2 (6 bases). Germline V gives CDR1 SQVTM, CDR2 ANQGSEA. V was pared by 3 bases and J by 1 base, with 12 bases between. This CDR3 spans 14 amino acids. CDR3 in amino acids: CSVEGGVFQETQYF. The DNA for the CDR3 is TGCAGCGTTGAGGGCGGGGTTTTCCAAGAGACCCAGTACTTC.

The CDR3 coding sequence is TGTGCCAGCAGTCCGGGACAGTCGGTAGATACGCAGTATTTT. Protein: CASSPGQSVDTQYF. This chain links TRBV4-2 with TRBJ2-3; TRBD1 aligns across 7 bases. CDR3 size: 14 residues. Germline assignment: CDR1 LGHNA and CDR2 YNFKEQ. Trimming removed 6 bases from V and 5 bases from J; junction bases left unmatched: 8.

The count of this clone is one. This sequence joins TRBV7-2 and TRBJ2-1, with TRBD1 as a possible D gene (5 bases). V lost 2 bases and J lost 9, with 8 bases in between. Germline-derived CDR1 and CDR2 are SGHTA and FQGNSA. The CDR3 has 12 residues. The CDR3 region has the DNA TGTGCCAGCAGCTTAAGGGGAAGTGAGCAGTTCTTC. As protein: CASSLRGSEQFF.